This T cell receptor (beta chain) was recovered during a study of blood T cell repertoires in COVID-19. In the study overall: Sites across the United States, Italy and Spain contributed samples from acute and convalescent COVID-19. T cells, B-cell-depleted T cells, or PBMCs provided the cDNA or gDNA that served as material.

Method: immunoSEQ multiplex PCR; TCRdb's copy keeps in-frame clones and lacks some. The sample yields nearly 110,000 clones, around 88% seen once. The CDR3 consists of 14 residues. The V gene's germline CDR1 is SGDLS and CDR2 YYNGEE. The germline V and J ends were trimmed by 5 bases and 2 bases, with 8 bases remaining between them. Material for sequencing was peripheral blood. The TCR originated in a man between 45 and 60 years old with active or convalescent COVID-19. The chain links TRBV9 to TRBJ2-6; unclear D gene. CDR3 region: CASSRSPGANVLTF. The CDR3 DNA reads TGTGCCAGCAGTCGGAGTCCTGGGGCCAACGTCCTGACTTTC.